This T cell receptor beta chain was retrieved from a study of PD-1 blockade in classical Hodgkin lymphoma. Brentuximab vedotin exposure varied, and every patient relapsed after autologous stem cell transplantation. Complete response, partial response or progressive disease was each patient's best response. With respect to this clone: The antigen remains undetermined.

Germline CDR1 is MDHEN and CDR2 is SYDVKM. The CDR3 consists of 14 residues. V lost 3 bases, J lost 4 bases, and 12 bases lay in between. Findings and limits, study-wide: Diversity similar to that of newly diagnosed patients was seen at baseline in complete responders. Baseline TCR diversity was reportedly lower in newly diagnosed patients than in healthy donors. It was reported as lower still in relapsed/refractory patients.

Sequencing used immunoSEQ multiplex PCR; TCRdb keeps in-frame clones, though not all of them. Of 15,000 or so clones in the sample, about four fifths are singletons; the top ten hold about 20%. The receptor comes from a human donor with classical Hodgkin lymphoma. The chain is built from TRBV28 and TRBJ1-1, with a possible D match to TRBD1 (5 bases). Sequencing used peripheral blood mononuclear cells (PBMCs), obtained at baseline. CDR3: CASSFHRGSTEAFF. Written as DNA, the CDR3 is TGTGCCAGCAGTTTTCACCGGGGGTCCACTGAAGCTTTCTTT.